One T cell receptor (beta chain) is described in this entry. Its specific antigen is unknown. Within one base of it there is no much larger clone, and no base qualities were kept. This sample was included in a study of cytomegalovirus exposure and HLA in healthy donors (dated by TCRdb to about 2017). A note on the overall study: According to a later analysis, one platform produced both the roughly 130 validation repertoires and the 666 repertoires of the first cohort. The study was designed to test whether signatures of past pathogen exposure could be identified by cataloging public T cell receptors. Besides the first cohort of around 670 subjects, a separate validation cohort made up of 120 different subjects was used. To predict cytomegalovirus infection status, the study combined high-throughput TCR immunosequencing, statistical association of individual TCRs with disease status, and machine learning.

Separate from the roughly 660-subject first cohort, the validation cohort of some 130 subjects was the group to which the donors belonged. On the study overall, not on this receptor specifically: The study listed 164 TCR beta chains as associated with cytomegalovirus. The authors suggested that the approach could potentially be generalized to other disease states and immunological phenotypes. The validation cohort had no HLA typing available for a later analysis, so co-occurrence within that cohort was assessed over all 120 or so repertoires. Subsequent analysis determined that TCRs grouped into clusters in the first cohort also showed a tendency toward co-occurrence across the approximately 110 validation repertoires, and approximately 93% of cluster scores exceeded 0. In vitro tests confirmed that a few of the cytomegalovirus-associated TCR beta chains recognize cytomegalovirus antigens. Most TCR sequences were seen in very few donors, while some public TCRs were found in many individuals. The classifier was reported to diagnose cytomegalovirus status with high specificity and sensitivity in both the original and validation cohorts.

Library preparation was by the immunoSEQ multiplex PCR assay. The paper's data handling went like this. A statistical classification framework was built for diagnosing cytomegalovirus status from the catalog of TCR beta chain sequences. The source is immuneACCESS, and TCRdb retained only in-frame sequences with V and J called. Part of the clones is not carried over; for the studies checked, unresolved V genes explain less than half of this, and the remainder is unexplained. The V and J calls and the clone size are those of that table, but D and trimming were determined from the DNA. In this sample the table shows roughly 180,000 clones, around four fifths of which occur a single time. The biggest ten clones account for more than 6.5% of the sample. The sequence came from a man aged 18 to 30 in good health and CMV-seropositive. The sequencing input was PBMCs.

Here is the DNA: TGTGCCAGCAGTTTTGAGGCGCTTACAGATACGCAGTATTTT. This is translated as CASSFEALTDTQYF. The chain uses TRBV27 and TRBJ2-3; confidence is insufficient to name the D gene. Taken from cysteine to phenylalanine, the CDR3 has 14 residues. The kept DNA is CDR3 alone, 42 bases in frame from the first base. Reading the germline V gene (reference sequence) gives CDR1 MNHEY and CDR2 SMNVEV. V lost 3 bases and J lost 3 bases; the stretch between them is 10 bases long.